The 14 T cell receptor beta chains below come from one sample, sequenced in a study of T-cell reconstitution after alpha-beta-depleted transplantation in children. Unique molecular identifiers were built into the TCRbeta library. TCRdb analysed the PCR reads with MiXCR anew, one entry per CDR3 protein. The sample contains hundreds of thousands of distinct CDR3 sequences, roughly 23% of which appear only once. Sequencing was performed on PBMCs, mostly from graft donor cells, taken 360 days after TCRalphabeta/CD19-depleted stem cell transplant. These receptors came from a boy under three years old who had a stem cell transplant for acute myeloid leukemia, so the T cells may come from the graft donor.

In its sample, this clonotype was seen a few times. The V call is TRBV6-1, the J call TRBJ1-2; 9 bases are a match to TRBD1. V lost 6 bases to trimming and J lost 8 bases; unmatched junction nucleotides: 7. The CDR3 runs 13 residues. From germline, CDR1 is MNHNS and CDR2 SASEGT. Here the CDR3 DNA reads TGTGCCAGCAGCGCAGGGACAGGGAACGGCTACACCTTC. It specifies CASSAGTGNGYTF.

This clonotype appeared a few times. The chain carries TRBV18 and TRBJ2-5; TRBD2 matches at 7 bases. The CDR3 is made up of 13 amino acids. The trim removed 8 bases at V and 1 base at J, leaving 4 bases unmatched. Looked up from germline, CDR1 is KGHSH and CDR2 is LQKENI. The CDR3 DNA sequence: TGTGCCAGCGCAACTAGCGTCCAAGAGACCCAGTACTTC. Amino acid sequence: CASATSVQETQYF.

The V gene is TRBV20-1, the J gene TRBJ2-7; perhaps TRBD2 as D (5 bases). Germline CDR1 DFQATT, CDR2 SNEGSKA (reference sequence). Trimming left V 2 bases short and J 6 bases short, with 29 bases between. The CDR3 loop spans 18 amino acids. This CDR3 is CSARPTRNLYEGKFEQYF. DNA of the CDR3: TGCAGTGCTAGACCTACCCGAAACCTATATGAGGGAAAGTTCGAGCAGTACTTC.

This clonotype was detected only a few times. This chain connects TRBV11-2 to TRBJ2-3, with a tentative D call TRBD2 (5 bases). From germline, CDR1 is SGHAT and CDR2 FQNNGV. The V gene lost 1 base and the J gene lost 6 bases, with 11 bases spanning the gap. The CDR3 is made up of 14 amino acids. The CDR3 protein is CASSLVAIADTQYF. The CDR3 nucleotides are TGTGCCAGCAGCTTAGTCGCGATAGCGGATACGCAGTATTTT.

This clonotype has ten or more counts. The chain has TRBV29-1 and TRBJ1-2, with D hard to call. This CDR3 has 13 residues. Germline values: CDR1 SQVTM, CDR2 ANQGSEA. The germline V and J ends were trimmed by 3 bases and 4 bases, with 12 bases remaining between them. CDR3 sequence reads: CSVEIEGGYGYTF. CDR3 bases: TGCAGCGTTGAGATCGAGGGTGGCTATGGCTACACCTTC.

The V gene is TRBV6-5, the J gene TRBJ2-5, with D tentatively TRBD2 (6 bases). V lost 2 bases and J 5 bases, leaving 15 bases between the germline ends. The CDR3 length is 15 residues. Per the germline V gene, CDR1 is MNHEY and CDR2 is SVGAGI. CDR3 bases: TGTGCCAGCAGTTACCGGGGGAAAAGGTTGGAGACCCAGTACTTC. This encodes CASSYRGKRLETQYF.

This clonotype was found a few times. The chain carries TRBV20-1 and TRBJ1-6; D uncertain. Trimming took off 2 bases at V and 7 bases at J, with 15 bases between the two ends. CDR1 DFQATT and CDR2 SNEGSKA come from the germline V gene (reference sequence). The CDR3 runs 15 residues. The CDR3 DNA sequence: TGCAGTGCTAGAAGTTTAGGTCCGATCAATTCACCCCTCCACTTT. As protein: CSARSLGPINSPLHF.

The rearrangement joins TRBV20-1 to TRBJ2-1, with 8 nucleotides matching TRBD2. In germline, CDR1 is DFQATT, CDR2 SNEGSKA (reference sequence). This CDR3 has 12 amino acids. V shed 2 bases and J 7 bases; nucleotides not matched to a gene: 1. As DNA, the CDR3 is TGCAGTGCTAGATCTAGCGGGAATGAGCAGTTCTTC. Translated: CSARSSGNEQFF.

This clonotype was counted at least ten times. V is TRBV20-1 and J is TRBJ2-5; D perhaps matches TRBD1 (6 bases). Trimming stripped 4 bases from V and 6 bases from J, with 15 bases between. Looked up from germline, CDR1 is DFQATT and CDR2 is SNEGSKA (reference sequence). The CDR3 extends over 13 amino acids. The CDR3 coding sequence is TGCAGTGCTATCACGGGGACAATGAAGACCCAGTACTTC. Protein sequence: CSAITGTMKTQYF.

CDR3 protein: CASNPSGGLYEQYF. The CDR3 DNA follows: TGTGCCAGCAACCCTAGCGGGGGGCTCTACGAGCAGTACTTC. The chain combines TRBV7-2 with TRBJ2-7, with 11 bases matching TRBD2. CDR1 is SGHTA and CDR2 is FQGNSA in the germline V gene. The CDR3 is made up of 14 amino acids. J was trimmed by 3 bases and V by 7 bases; bases with no gene match: 5.

The sample holds many counts of this clonotype. The chain employs TRBV28 and TRBJ1-6; 8 nucleotides match TRBD1. Germline V gene sequence: CDR1 MDHEN, CDR2 SYDVKM. This CDR3 has 16 amino acids. V lost 6 bases and J lost 9; bases outside the gene matches: 13. The CDR3 sequence: CASSPLGTGIASPLHF. The CDR3 region has the DNA TGTGCCAGCAGCCCTCTAGGGACAGGTATCGCTTCACCCCTCCACTTT.

This clonotype turned up a few times. The rearrangement links TRBV20-1 to TRBJ2-1, with 9 bases fitting TRBD2. This CDR3 is built from 17 residues. The J segment lost 0 bases and the V segment lost 6 bases, leaving 12 bases of the junction unmatched. Germline CDR1 DFQATT, CDR2 SNEGSKA (reference sequence). CDR3 nucleotides: TGCAGTGCCCCCCATGGGTGGCGGGGGGGCTCCTACAATGAGCAGTTCTTC. It encodes CSAPHGWRGGSYNEQFF.

This chain joins TRBV20-1 and TRBJ2-5; tentative D call: TRBD2 (5 bases). CDR1 is DFQATT, CDR2 SNEGSKA, per germline (reference sequence). Trimming removed 1 base at V and 4 bases at J, with 10 bases between. CDR3 length equals 13 residues. This CDR3 reads CSARGAAIETQYF. CDR3 coding DNA: TGCAGTGCTAGAGGAGCGGCAATAGAGACCCAGTACTTC.

This clonotype was recorded a few times. V is TRBV28 and J is TRBJ2-1, with 9 nucleotides matching TRBD2. The V gene's germline CDR1 is MDHEN and CDR2 SYDVKM. The CDR3 runs to 14 residues. Losses at the gene ends were 6 bases for V and 10 bases for J; bases not matched to a gene: 10. CDR3 DNA: TGTGCCAGCAGGACAGCGGGGGGTTTAGGGGAGCAGTTCTTC. It codes for CASRTAGGLGEQFF.